This T cell receptor (beta chain) derives from a study of control samples from healthy donors and cancer patients. The CDR3 has 16 residues. Germline V gene sequence: CDR1 LGHNA, CDR2 YSLEER. The trim removed 0 bases at V and 6 bases at J, leaving 5 bases unmatched. Here immunoSEQ multiplex PCR was the method, and the copy in TCRdb shows in-frame clones only, minus some. The table lists 120,000 to 150,000 clones, around 94% of them singletons. The sequenced sample consisted of blood. The sequence was obtained from a man between 35 and 55 years old in good health. The chain is built from TRBV4-3 and TRBJ1-5; 10 nucleotides line up with TRBD1. The CDR3 region is CASSQERDRGLQPQHF. CDR3 bases: TGCGCCAGCAGCCAAGAAAGAGACAGGGGGCTTCAGCCCCAGCATTTT.